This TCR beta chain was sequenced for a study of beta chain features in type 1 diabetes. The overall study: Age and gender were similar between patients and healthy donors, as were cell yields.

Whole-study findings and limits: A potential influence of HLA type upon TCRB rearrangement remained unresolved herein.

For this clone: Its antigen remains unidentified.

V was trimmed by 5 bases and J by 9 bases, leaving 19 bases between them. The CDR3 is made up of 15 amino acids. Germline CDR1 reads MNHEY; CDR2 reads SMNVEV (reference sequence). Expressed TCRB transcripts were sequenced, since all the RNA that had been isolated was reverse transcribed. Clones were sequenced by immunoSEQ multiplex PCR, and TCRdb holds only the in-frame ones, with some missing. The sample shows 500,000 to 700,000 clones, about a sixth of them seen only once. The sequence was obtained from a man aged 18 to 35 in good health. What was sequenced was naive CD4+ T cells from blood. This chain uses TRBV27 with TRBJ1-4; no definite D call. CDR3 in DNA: TGTGCCAGCAGTCCCTACCCCGAGAGGGATCAAAAACTGTTTTTT. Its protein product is CASSPYPERDQKLFF.